Below are 23 T cell receptor beta chains sequenced from a single sample in a study of neurological immune-mediated disorders. TCRdb called the 5' RACE reads again in MiXCR, with one record for every CDR3 protein. This table has about 50,000 distinct CDR3 sequences, 3% to 4% appearing once. The sample comprised PBMCs. The receptors here all came from a man aged 40-55 years with multiple sclerosis.

This clonotype occurred many times. In DNA form, the CDR3 reads TGCGCCAGCAGCATAACCAAAGAGACCCAGTACTTC. This codes for CASSITKETQYF. This chain joins TRBV5-1 and TRBJ2-5; D is ambiguous. The CDR3 sequence is 12 residues long. Germline lookup yields CDR1 SGHRS and CDR2 YFSETQ. V lost 4 bases and J 3 bases, leaving 7 bases between the germline ends. The full variable domain, in which reference TRBV5-1 and TRBJ2-5 provide the parts outside the CDR3, is KAGVTQTPRYLIKTRGQQVTLSCSPISGHRSVSWYQQTPGQGLQFLFEYFSETQRNKGNFPGRFSGRQFSNSRSEMNVSTLELGDSALYLCASSITKETQYFGPGTRLLVL.

This clonotype was found many times. The J gene is TRBJ2-7, the V gene TRBV12-3 or TRBV12-4; tentatively, D is TRBD1 (6 bases). The CDR3 has 12 residues. The V end lost 6 bases, the J end lost 4 bases, and 10 bases lay between the germline ends. The CDR3 nucleotides are TGTGCCAGCAGGGACAGAACATACGAGCAGTACTTC. Protein product: CASRDRTYEQYF.

Many counts were recorded for this clonotype. This chain connects TRBV7-2 to TRBJ1-6, with 7 bases matching TRBD1. Germline CDR1 and CDR2: SGHTA and FQGNSA. The V gene end was trimmed by 5 bases and the J gene end by 5 bases; junction bases not matched to a gene: 12. The CDR3 runs 17 residues. CDR3 bases: TGTGCCAGCAGCCCCCGACGCACCGGGACAGATAATTCACCCCTCCACTTT. The encoded protein is CASSPRRTGTDNSPLHF. The full variable domain, rest sourced from reference TRBV7-2 and TRBJ1-6, is GAGVSQSPSNKVTEKGKDVELRCDPISGHTALYWYRQSLGQGLEFLIYFQGNSAPDKSGLPSDRFSAERTGGSVSTLTIQRTQQEDSAVYLCASSPRRTGTDNSPLHFGNGTRLTVT.

The chain links TRBV5-5 to TRBJ2-1; the match to TRBD2 covers 10 bases. In germline, CDR1 is SGHKS, CDR2 YYEKEE (reference sequence). V dropped 1 base and J dropped 10; count of bases not matched to a gene: 8. The CDR3 is made up of 15 amino acids. DNA of the CDR3: TGTGCCAGCAGCTTGATAAGCGGGGGGGCGGGGGAGCAGTTCTTC. Its protein is CASSLISGGAGEQFF.

This clonotype has a count of ten or more. V gene TRBV20-1 combines with J gene TRBJ2-3, with 8 bases identical to TRBD2. V lost 0 bases, J lost 3 bases, and 5 bases stayed unmatched. The CDR3 totals 15 residues. Germline CDR1 DFQATT, CDR2 SNEGSKA (reference sequence). The CDR3 region is CSARDMGLGTDTQYF. CDR3 nucleotide sequence: TGCAGTGCTAGAGATATGGGACTAGGGACAGATACGCAGTATTTT.

This clonotype is labeled as medium-sized. This sequence joins TRBV5-1 and TRBJ2-1; 11 bases are shared with TRBD1. CDR3 length equals 15 residues. The V segment lost 4 bases and the J segment 7 bases; nucleotides outside the gene matches: 7. Germline V gene lookup returns CDR1 SGHRS and CDR2 YFSETQ. CDR3 in amino acids: CASSPWDRGGNEQFF. The CDR3 bases are TGCGCCAGCAGCCCCTGGGACAGGGGGGGGAATGAGCAGTTCTTC. Supplemented by reference TRBV5-1 and TRBJ2-1, the full variable domain reads KAGVTQTPRYLIKTRGQQVTLSCSPISGHRSVSWYQQTPGQGLQFLFEYFSETQRNKGNFPGRFSGRQFSNSRSEMNVSTLELGDSALYLCASSPWDRGGNEQFFGPGTRLTVL.

This clonotype was seen repeatedly, ten times or more. The chain is built from TRBV27 and TRBJ2-7; the D gene is possibly TRBD2 (5 bases). The germline gives CDR1 MNHEY, CDR2 SMNVEV (reference sequence). CDR3 length: 15 amino acids. Trimming took 6 bases from V and 6 from J, leaving 21 bases between them. CDR3 bases: TGTGCCAGCAGCCGCGGGCCCTCGGCGGCCCTCGAGCAGTACTTC. Residues: CASSRGPSAALEQYF.

This clonotype was observed many times. The chain joins TRBV7-9 to TRBJ2-7; D possibly corresponds to TRBD2 (6 bases). Germline V gene lookup returns CDR1 SEHNR and CDR2 FQNEAQ (reference sequence). The V gene lost 4 bases and the J gene lost 6 bases, with 10 bases spanning the gap. The CDR3 extends over 12 amino acids. The chain's CDR3 is CASSWEVGEQYF. The CDR3 nucleotides read TGTGCCAGCAGCTGGGAGGTAGGCGAGCAGTACTTC. The full variable domain, with the rest looked up from reference TRBV7-9 and TRBJ2-7, is DTGVSQNPRHKITKRGQNVTFRCDPISEHNRLYWYRQTLGQGPEFLTYFQNEAQLEKSRLLSDRFSAERPKGSFSTLEIQRTEQGDSAMYLCASSWEVGEQYFGPGTRLTVT.

This clonotype appeared many times. The V and J genes are TRBV5-1 and TRBJ1-1; tentatively, D is TRBD1 (6 bases). Germline CDR1 and CDR2: SGHRS and YFSETQ. Between the trimmed V and J ends, which lost 4 bases and 6 bases, there was a span of 13 bases. This CDR3 comprises 13 residues. In DNA, the CDR3 is TGCGCCAGCAGCGTGGGGGCAGCCCCTGAAGCTTTCTTT. Protein sequence: CASSVGAAPEAFF.

This clonotype was counted at least ten times. The CDR3 protein is CSARASRLGQHF. DNA for the CDR3: TGCAGTGCCAGGGCAAGCCGTTTAGGCCAGCATTTT. The V and J genes are TRBV20-1 and TRBJ1-5, with D possibly TRBD1 on 5 matching bases. The CDR3 length is 12 residues. The V and J ends lost 6 bases and 12 bases respectively, with 18 bases between them. Germline CDR1 is DFQATT and CDR2 is SNEGSKA (reference sequence).

This clonotype occurred many times. The rearrangement joins TRBV5-1 to TRBJ2-3, with 12 bases aligning to TRBD2. Germline CDR1 and CDR2: SGHRS and YFSETQ. The CDR3 loop spans 17 amino acids. V lost 1 base, J lost 4 bases, and 7 bases stayed unmatched. Written as DNA, the CDR3 is TGCGCCAGCAGCTTGACTAGCGGGGGGCCCCGCGCAGATACGCAGTATTTT. Protein sequence: CASSLTSGGPRADTQYF.

This clonotype came up many times. The rearrangement links TRBV12-3 or TRBV12-4 to TRBJ1-1, with D hard to call. The CDR3 is made up of 13 amino acids. The ends were cut back, 1 base at V and 3 bases at J, with 6 bases in the middle. CDR3 residues: CASSLGTYTEAFF. The CDR3 coding sequence is TGTGCCAGCAGTTTAGGGACCTACACTGAAGCTTTCTTT.

There are a few counts of this clonotype. The chain couples TRBV20-1 to TRBJ2-3; weak D call: TRBD2 (6 bases). Germline V gene data show CDR1 as DFQATT and CDR2 as SNEGSKA (reference sequence). V lost 1 base and J 1 base, leaving 12 bases between the germline ends. The CDR3 spans 15 residues. CDR3 bases: TGCAGTGCTAGAGTAGGAGGGGCCGGCACAGATACGCAGTATTTT. Amino acids: CSARVGGAGTDTQYF.

About this clonotype itself: An end of the junction differs from the germline gene, which may be a read error. This rearrangement joins TRBV12-3 or TRBV12-4 to TRBJ1-6, with D hard to call. The CDR3 covers 14 residues. In DNA form, the CDR3 reads TGTGCCAGCAGTAGTAGCTCCTATAATTCACCCCTCAACTTT. Its translation is CASSSSSYNSPLNF.

In its sample, this clonotype was seen a few times. A much more abundant neighbour one base away suggests this may be a read error. The chain carries TRBV6-6 and TRBJ2-5; no firm D call. The V end was cut by 6 bases, the J end by 4 bases, with 15 bases between. CDR3 length equals 14 residues. CDR1 and CDR2 from the germline V gene are MNHNY and SVGAGI (reference sequence). The CDR3 DNA reads as TGTGCCAGCAGCCTCGGAACCGTCCTAGAGACCCAGTACTTC. This translates into CASSLGTVLETQYF.

This clonotype has a handful of counts. One junction end disagrees with the germline gene, perhaps due to a read error. This chain links TRBV19 with TRBJ1-5; D unresolved. The CDR3 is 13 residues long. Germline values: CDR1 LNHDA, CDR2 SQIVND (reference sequence). The CDR3 loop reads CATDRDSNQPQNF. The CDR3 nucleotides read TGTGCCACCGATAGGGATAGCAATCAGCCCCAGAATTTT. Variable domain in full (rest from reference TRBV19 and TRBJ1-5): DGGITQSPKYLFRKEGQNVTLSCEQNLNHDAMYWYRQDPGQGLRLIYYSQIVNDFQKGDIAEGYSVSREKKESFPLTVTSAQKNPTAFYLCATDRDSNQPQNFGDGTRLSIL.

The table lists this clonotype with many counts. The J gene is TRBJ2-1, the V gene TRBV6-5; 12 bases fit TRBD2. Germline-derived CDR1 and CDR2 are MNHEY and SVGAGI. The CDR3 extends over 14 amino acids. Losses at the gene ends were 8 bases for V and 7 bases for J; bases not matched to a gene: 6. CDR3 DNA: TGTGCCAGCTGCCTAGCGGGGGGGCGAAATGAGCAGTTCTTC. It is translated as CASCLAGGRNEQFF.

This clonotype has at least ten counts. The chain is built from TRBV19 and TRBJ1-1; D is uncertain. Germline CDR1 reads LNHDA; CDR2 reads SQIVND (reference sequence). The CDR3 length is 12 residues. Trimming took 5 bases from V and 1 from J, leaving 5 bases between them. The CDR3 bases are TGTGCCAGTAGTCGACCGAACACTGAAGCTTTCTTT. Protein product: CASSRPNTEAFF.

This clonotype has at least ten counts. The genes are TRBV7-9 and TRBJ2-7; 9 positions match TRBD2. This CDR3 contains 15 residues. Looked up from germline, CDR1 is SEHNR and CDR2 is FQNEAQ (reference sequence). With 5 bases clipped from V and 2 bases from J, the junction kept 7 bases outside the gene matches. Here the CDR3 reads CASSISGGTTYEQYF. The CDR3 DNA reads TGTGCCAGCAGCATAAGCGGGGGGACAACCTACGAGCAGTACTTC.

This sequence joins TRBV21-1 and TRBJ1-2. TRBV21-1 represents a pseudogene. The CDR3 is made up of 13 amino acids. CDR3 bases: TGTGCCAGCAGCAAAGCCCTCGACGGTAACTACACCTTC. Amino acid sequence: CASSKALDGNYTF.

This clonotype was recorded many times. The J gene is TRBJ2-3, the V gene TRBV7-3; 8 nucleotides line up with TRBD2. J lost 2 bases, V lost 1 base, and 8 bases had no gene match. This CDR3 has 17 residues. Germline lookup yields CDR1 SGHTA and CDR2 FQGTGA. CDR3 sequence (DNA): TGTGCCAGCAGCTTAATAGGAGCGGGGGTACTCACAGATACGCAGTATTTT. Translated, it gives CASSLIGAGVLTDTQYF.

The chain joins TRBV6-6 to TRBJ2-5; 11 bases match TRBD2. Per germline, CDR1 MNHNY and CDR2 SVGAGI (reference sequence). The V segment lost 6 bases and the J segment 3 bases; nucleotides outside the gene matches: 9. This CDR3 comprises 16 residues. CDR3 loop: CASRPPTSGAKETQYF. DNA of the CDR3: TGTGCCAGCAGACCACCGACTAGCGGGGCAAAAGAGACCCAGTACTTC.

As regards this clonotype: A much larger clone lies one base from this, so it may be a read error. This chain uses TRBV28 with TRBJ1-2; D gene unclear. The CDR3 length is 16 residues. Germline V gene data show CDR1 as MDHEN and CDR2 as SYDVKM. The V gene lost 1 base and the J gene lost 0 bases, with 12 bases spanning the gap. CDR3 residues: CASSLFSGKANYGYTF. CDR3 nucleotide sequence: TGTGCCAGCAGTTTATTCTCCGGGAAGGCTAACTATGGCTACACCTTC.